The 27 T cell receptor beta chains below come from one sample, sequenced in a study of shared clonotypes between healthy human individuals (dated by TCRdb to 2019 to 2021). The library was produced with the immunoSEQ multiplex PCR assay. TCRdb took over this immuneACCESS table, retaining in-frame rearrangements with V and J assigned. Such tables are incomplete; in checked studies, under half of the missing clones stem from an unresolved V gene, and the remainder is unexplained. This sample holds millions of clones; 90% to 95% were observed only once. Roughly 0.13% of the sample is held by the ten biggest clonotypes. Material: naive CD4+ T cells sorted from blood. The sample's cell subset or site label, in plain terms: CD45RA+ positively selected. Receptors were obtained from a man younger than 35 in good health.

The genes are TRBV2 and TRBJ2-1, with 10 positions matching TRBD2. Trimming removed 6 bases from V and 2 bases from J; junction bases left unmatched: 4. Germline V gene lookup returns CDR1 SNHLY and CDR2 FYNNEI. The CDR3 consists of 15 residues. CDR3 nucleotides: TGTGCCAGCAGGCCGGGACTAGCGACCTACAATGAGCAGTTCTTC. Translation: CASRPGLATYNEQFF.

V is TRBV28 and J is TRBJ1-5; no clear D. CDR1 and CDR2 from the germline V gene are MDHEN and SYDVKM. This CDR3 comprises 12 residues. Trimming left V 1 base short and J 14 bases short, with 12 bases between. DNA for the CDR3: TGTGCCAGCAGTTTATCGGGCGGGGAAGAGCATTTT. Its protein is CASSLSGGEEHF.

The chain carries TRBV11-2 and TRBJ2-1; 14 bases agree with TRBD2. Trimming at V came to 4 bases and at J to 7 bases, leaving 12 bases not matched to a gene. The CDR3 extends over 18 amino acids. CDR1 and CDR2 from the germline V gene are SGHAT and FQNNGV. CDR3 nucleotide sequence: TGTGCCAGCAGCTCGCCGCCCGGGACTAGCGGGAGCATGAATGAGCAGTTCTTC. Protein product: CASSSPPGTSGSMNEQFF.

The V gene is TRBV6-5, the J gene TRBJ2-1; D is unclear. The CDR3 is 13 residues long. Trimming left V 2 bases short and J 11 bases short, with 13 bases between. Germline values: CDR1 MNHEY, CDR2 SVGAGI. CDR3 sequence reads: CASSYPPEAQQFF. The CDR3 DNA follows: TGTGCCAGCAGTTACCCCCCCGAGGCTCAGCAGTTCTTC.

Concerning this clone itself: This same CDR3 is encoded by further DNA sequences in the sample. This sequence joins TRBV5-4 and TRBJ2-5, with D possibly matching TRBD1 (5 bases). From germline, CDR1 is SGHNT and CDR2 YYREEE (reference sequence). Trimming pared 0 bases from V and 0 bases from J, leaving 6 bases between. The CDR3 contains 14 residues. CDR3 nucleotide sequence: TGTGCCAGCAGCTTGGGACAGAACCAAGAGACCCAGTACTTC. This gives the protein CASSLGQNQETQYF.

The chain couples TRBV15 to TRBJ1-2; no reliable D call. This CDR3 has 12 amino acids. Germline values: CDR1 LNHNV, CDR2 YYDKDF (reference sequence). Trimming took off 0 bases at V and 6 bases at J, with 5 bases between the two ends. The CDR3 is CATSRDWDGYTF. The CDR3, as DNA: TGTGCCACCAGCAGAGATTGGGATGGCTACACCTTC. Supplemented by reference TRBV15 and TRBJ1-2, the full variable domain reads DAMVIQNPRYQVTQFGKPVTLSCSQTLNHNVMYWYQQKSSQAPKLLFHYYDKDFNNEADTPDNFQSRRPNTSFCFLDIRSPGLGDTAMYLCATSRDWDGYTFGSGTRLTVV.

The rearrangement joins TRBV6-5 to TRBJ1-6; no firm D call. Trimming took off 4 bases at V and 13 bases at J, with 11 bases between the two ends. Germline lookup yields CDR1 MNHEY and CDR2 SVGAGI. The CDR3 is 12 amino acids. The CDR3 sequence: CASSSRRSPLHF. CDR3 DNA sequence: TGTGCCAGCAGTTCCCGACGTTCCCCCCTCCACTTT.

The chain is built from TRBV2 and TRBJ2-2, with 13 bases fitting TRBD2. The V gene's germline CDR1 is SNHLY and CDR2 FYNNEI. The CDR3 runs 18 residues. V dropped 2 bases and J dropped 3; count of bases not matched to a gene: 6. As DNA, the CDR3 is TGTGCCAGCAGTGAACCGACTAGCGGGAGGTCTTACACCGGGGAGCTGTTTTTT. Translated: CASSEPTSGRSYTGELFF.

The V gene is TRBV6-6, the J gene TRBJ1-3; D might be TRBD1 (6 bases). The germline gives CDR1 MNHNY, CDR2 SVGAGI (reference sequence). CDR3 length: 13 amino acids. The ends were cut back, 9 bases at V and 8 bases at J, with 17 bases in the middle. The CDR3, as DNA: TGTGCCAGTCGGACGCAGGGGAGGGACACCATATATTTT. Its protein is CASRTQGRDTIYF.

V gene TRBV2 combines with J gene TRBJ2-3, with 8 nucleotides matching TRBD2. Germline CDR1 reads SNHLY; CDR2 reads FYNNEI. The CDR3 is 14 residues long. V was clipped by 10 bases and J by 1 base; unmatched bases: 7. In nucleotides, the CDR3 is TGTGCCACTGCTGGGACTAGAGGCACAGATACGCAGTATTTT. Protein product: CATAGTRGTDTQYF.

Concerning this clone itself: Other DNA sequences in the same sample also yield this CDR3. V gene TRBV2 combines with J gene TRBJ1-1; no reliable D call. Trimming cost V 6 bases and J 2 bases, with 10 bases left between them. The V gene's germline CDR1 is SNHLY and CDR2 FYNNEI. The CDR3 runs to 13 residues. CDR3 DNA: TGTGCCAGCAGCGCGGACGGAAACACTGAAGCTTTCTTT. As protein: CASSADGNTEAFF.

The chain recombines TRBV19 with TRBJ2-7, with TRBD2 matching over 13 bases. CDR1 LNHDA and CDR2 SQIVND come from the germline V gene (reference sequence). CDR3 length: 15 residues. The V segment lost 4 bases and the J segment 3 bases; nucleotides outside the gene matches: 3. DNA for the CDR3: TGTGCCAGTAGTACGGGACTAGCGGGGAACTACGAGCAGTACTTC. Its translation: CASSTGLAGNYEQYF.

A note on this clone: In the same sample, other DNA sequences code for this CDR3. The V and J genes are TRBV7-2 and TRBJ1-1, with 7 positions matching TRBD1. The CDR3 has 15 amino acids. CDR1 and CDR2 (germline): SGHTA, FQGNSA. V dropped 1 base and J dropped 4; count of bases not matched to a gene: 6. This chain's CDR3 is CASSLVEGAGTEAFF. CDR3 DNA sequence: TGTGCCAGCAGCTTAGTAGAGGGGGCCGGCACTGAAGCTTTCTTT.

The chain recombines TRBV19 with TRBJ2-7, with 11 bases matching TRBD2. Germline V CDR1 and CDR2: LNHDA, SQIVND (reference sequence). The V segment lost 5 bases and the J segment 5 bases; nucleotides outside the gene matches: 8. The CDR3 is 15 residues long. The CDR3: CASSPTSGSFNEQYF. CDR3 sequence (DNA): TGTGCCAGTAGTCCTACTAGCGGGAGTTTCAACGAGCAGTACTTC.

In nucleotides, the CDR3 is TGTGCCAGCAGCCTTGCGACTAGCGGGGAAGTCTACGAGCAGTACTTC. Amino acid sequence: CASSLATSGEVYEQYF. The gene calls are TRBV7-9 and TRBJ2-7; TRBD2 matches 11 bases. CDR1 is SEHNR and CDR2 is FQNEAQ in the germline V gene (reference sequence). The CDR3 consists of 16 residues. V gave up 5 bases and J gave up 3 bases; unmatched junction bases: 9. Full variable domain (outside the CDR3, taken from reference TRBV7-9 and TRBJ2-7): DTGVSQNPRHKITKRGQNVTFRCDPISEHNRLYWYRQTLGQGPEFLTYFQNEAQLEKSRLLSDRFSAERPKGSFSTLEIQRTEQGDSAMYLCASSLATSGEVYEQYFGPGTRLTVT.

The gene calls are TRBV5-6 and TRBJ2-7; D is unclear. The V end lost 2 bases, the J end lost 4 bases, and 16 bases lay between the germline ends. Germline loops: CDR1 SGHDT, CDR2 YYEEEE. This CDR3 has 15 residues. The CDR3 region has the DNA TGTGCCAGCAGCTTTTGGTCCGACTTCAAATACGAGCAGTACTTC. It codes for CASSFWSDFKYEQYF.

With regard to this clone: In the same sample, other DNA sequences code for this CDR3. V is TRBV6-1 and J is TRBJ1-5; TRBD1 matches at 7 bases. Unmatched junction bases numbered 1, after V lost 4 bases and J lost 1 base. This CDR3 contains 14 residues. From germline, CDR1 is MNHNS and CDR2 SASEGT. This chain's CDR3 is CASSGTGSNQPQHF. DNA for the CDR3: TGTGCCAGCAGTGGGACAGGAAGCAATCAGCCCCAGCATTTT.

The chain recombines TRBV7-9 with TRBJ2-1, with 7 bases aligning to TRBD1. This CDR3 comprises 13 residues. Unmatched junction bases numbered 11, after V lost 7 bases and J lost 11 bases. Germline CDR1 and CDR2: SEHNR and FQNEAQ (reference sequence). CDR3 DNA: TGTGCCAGCACCCCGAACCCACAGGGGAAGCAGTTCTTC. It codes for CASTPNPQGKQFF.

V gene TRBV12-5 combines with J gene TRBJ1-1; weak D call: TRBD1 (5 bases). Germline lookup yields CDR1 LGHNT and CDR2 FRNRAP. V was cut by 4 bases and J by 1 base, with 7 bases left in between. There are 13 residues in the CDR3. CDR3 in DNA: TGTGCTAGTGGTTCGCAGGGGAACACTGAAGCTTTCTTT. Residues: CASGSQGNTEAFF.

J is TRBJ2-3 and V is TRBV7-9; TRBD2 matches 11 bases. The CDR3 contains 16 residues. Trimming took 4 bases from V and 1 from J; bases not matched to a gene: 4. CDR1 and CDR2 (germline): SEHNR, FQNEAQ (reference sequence). CDR3 coding DNA: TGTGCCAGCAGCTCAACTAGCGGGAGCGGCACAGATACGCAGTATTTT. This encodes CASSSTSGSGTDTQYF.

The chain links TRBV5-1 to TRBJ1-4; perhaps TRBD1 as D (6 bases). The V and J ends lost 4 bases and 8 bases respectively, with 15 bases between them. The CDR3 totals 14 residues. Germline assignment: CDR1 SGHRS and CDR2 YFSETQ. This CDR3 reads CASSQGQGREKLFF. The CDR3 nucleotides read TGCGCCAGCAGCCAGGGGCAGGGCCGGGAAAAACTGTTTTTT.

The chain uses TRBV12-5 and TRBJ2-2; D gene unclear. The CDR3 totals 13 residues. V lost 1 base to trimming and J lost 1 base, with 1 base between them. Germline V gene sequence: CDR1 LGHNT, CDR2 FRNRAP. The CDR3, as DNA: TGTGCTAGTGGTTTGGGGAACACCGGGGAGCTGTTTTTT. Encoded protein: CASGLGNTGELFF.

The chain employs TRBV5-6 and TRBJ2-7, with D maybe TRBD1 (5 bases). The CDR3 totals 14 residues. Germline V gene lookup returns CDR1 SGHDT and CDR2 YYEEEE. Trimming removed 0 bases from V and 6 bases from J, with 13 bases in between. CDR3 amino acids: CASSLGQGRVEQYF. DNA for the CDR3: TGTGCCAGCAGCTTGGGGCAGGGAAGGGTCGAGCAGTACTTC.

The chain recombines TRBV10-3 with TRBJ1-1; no firm D call. In germline, CDR1 is ENHRY, CDR2 SYGVKD. V was trimmed by 6 bases and J by 0 bases, leaving 14 bases between them. CDR3 length equals 15 residues. The DNA for the CDR3 is TGTGCCATCAGCCCGGGCCCCCCCCTGAACACTGAAGCTTTCTTT. Its translation is CAISPGPPLNTEAFF.

This chain joins TRBV2 and TRBJ1-4; D is undetermined. The CDR3 has 15 amino acids. The germline V and J ends were trimmed by 2 bases and 3 bases, with 10 bases remaining between them. Germline V lookup: CDR1 SNHLY, CDR2 FYNNEI. The CDR3 sequence is CASSELRAPNEKLFF. The CDR3 region has the DNA TGTGCCAGCAGTGAACTAAGGGCACCTAATGAAAAACTGTTTTTT.

The chain combines TRBV10-3 with TRBJ2-1, with 8 nucleotides matching TRBD1. J gave up 2 bases and V 5 bases, and 5 bases lay outside the gene matches. Germline CDR1 and CDR2: ENHRY and SYGVKD. CDR3 length: 15 amino acids. The CDR3, as DNA: TGTGCCATCAGTTGGACAGGGCCAACCTACAATGAGCAGTTCTTC. Translating gives CAISWTGPTYNEQFF.

The rearrangement joins TRBV19 to TRBJ1-5; D might be TRBD1 (6 bases). The germline V and J ends were trimmed by 4 bases and 1 base, with 14 bases remaining between them. Germline V lookup: CDR1 LNHDA, CDR2 SQIVND (reference sequence). CDR3 size: 16 residues. CDR3 sequence: CASSRAHRVSNQPQHF. For the CDR3, the DNA is TGTGCCAGTAGTAGAGCTCACAGGGTGAGCAATCAGCCCCAGCATTTT.